Below, one TCR beta chain is given with its context. Germline assignment: CDR1 SGHNT and CDR2 YYREEE (reference sequence). The CDR3 is 14 residues long. The V and J ends lost 0 bases and 5 bases, in that order; junction bases with no gene match: 3. This sample is drawn from a study of blood T cell repertoires in COVID-19. In the source study's methods: Nucleated cell number was recorded as an estimate derived from reference gene primer amplification. Here immunoSEQ multiplex PCR was the method, and the copy in TCRdb shows in-frame clones only, minus some. V, J and clone size are taken as reported in that table, and D and trimming were inferred from the DNA itself. The table has under 65,000 clones, 80% to 95% seen once.

The chain couples TRBV5-4 to TRBJ2-5; 8 bases align to TRBD1. Sequenced sample: peripheral blood. The clonotype was recovered from an elderly man with acute or convalescent COVID-19. CDR3 region: CASSLVDREETQYF. CDR3 in DNA: TGTGCCAGCAGCTTGGTGGACAGGGAGGAGACCCAGTACTTC.